This T cell receptor beta chain was sequenced in a study of cytomegalovirus exposure and HLA in healthy donors. Donors in the study were healthy people who gave bone marrow. Notes on this clone: Its matching antigen is unknown.

Study observations and caveats: Fewer N-insertions than the roughly 600-donor mean were reportedly shown by an Asian-associated ancestry cluster in a later analysis.

The PCR was carried out with 60 Vbeta primers and 13 Jbeta primers. TCRdb's table, derived via immunoSEQ multiplex PCR, lists solely in-frame clones and lacks some. The profile covers some 200,000 clones, with 12% appearing a single time and about 7.8% taken by the ten largest. Germline V CDR1 and CDR2: SGHRS, YFSETQ. CDR3 length: 16 residues. V lost 0 bases, J lost 2 bases, and 3 bases stayed unmatched. The rearrangement links TRBV5-1 to TRBJ2-1, with 9 bases identical to TRBD2. Sequencing used PBMCs. This TCR was sampled from a man over 45 in good health and CMV-seropositive. CDR3 protein: CASSLGRGGPYNEQFF. For the CDR3, the DNA is TGCGCCAGCAGCTTGGGGCGGGGGGGCCCCTACAATGAGCAGTTCTTC.